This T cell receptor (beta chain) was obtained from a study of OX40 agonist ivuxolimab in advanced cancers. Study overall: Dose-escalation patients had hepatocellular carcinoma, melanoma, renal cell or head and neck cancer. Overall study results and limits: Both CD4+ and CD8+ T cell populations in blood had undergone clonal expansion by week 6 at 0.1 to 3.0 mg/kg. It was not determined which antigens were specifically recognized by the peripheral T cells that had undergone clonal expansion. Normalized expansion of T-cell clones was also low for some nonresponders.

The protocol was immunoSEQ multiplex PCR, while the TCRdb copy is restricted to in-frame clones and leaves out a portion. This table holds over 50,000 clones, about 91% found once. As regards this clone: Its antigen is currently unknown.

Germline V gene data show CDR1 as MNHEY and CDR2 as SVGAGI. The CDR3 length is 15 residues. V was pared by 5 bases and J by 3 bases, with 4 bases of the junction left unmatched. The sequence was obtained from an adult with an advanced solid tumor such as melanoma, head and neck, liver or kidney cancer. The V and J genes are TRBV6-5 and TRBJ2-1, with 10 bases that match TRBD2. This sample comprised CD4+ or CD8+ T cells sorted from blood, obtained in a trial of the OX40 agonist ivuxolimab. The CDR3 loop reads CASSHGLAVYNEQFF. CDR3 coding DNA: TGTGCCAGCAGTCACGGACTAGCGGTCTACAATGAGCAGTTCTTC.